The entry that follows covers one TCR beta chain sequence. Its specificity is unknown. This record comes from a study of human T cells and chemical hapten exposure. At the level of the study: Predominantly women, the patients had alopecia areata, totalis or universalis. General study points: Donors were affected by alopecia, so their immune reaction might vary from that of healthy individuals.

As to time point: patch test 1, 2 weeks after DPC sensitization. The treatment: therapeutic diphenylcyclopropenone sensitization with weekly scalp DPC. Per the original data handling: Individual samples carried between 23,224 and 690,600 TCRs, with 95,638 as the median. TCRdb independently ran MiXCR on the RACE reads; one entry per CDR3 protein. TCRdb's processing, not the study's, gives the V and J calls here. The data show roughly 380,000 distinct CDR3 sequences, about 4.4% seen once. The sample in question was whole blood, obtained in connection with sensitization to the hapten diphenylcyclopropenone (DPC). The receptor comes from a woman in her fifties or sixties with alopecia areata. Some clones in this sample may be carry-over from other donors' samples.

In DNA form, the CDR3 reads TGTGCCAGCAGCTTAGGACAGGGGCGGGGTGGAGCTTTCTTT. Protein: CASSLGQGRGGAFF. V gene TRBV7-8 combines with J gene TRBJ1-1; TRBD1 matches 8 bases. The CDR3 has 14 residues. Unmatched junction bases numbered 8, after V lost 1 base and J lost 10 bases. Germline assignment: CDR1 SGHVS and CDR2 FQNEAQ.